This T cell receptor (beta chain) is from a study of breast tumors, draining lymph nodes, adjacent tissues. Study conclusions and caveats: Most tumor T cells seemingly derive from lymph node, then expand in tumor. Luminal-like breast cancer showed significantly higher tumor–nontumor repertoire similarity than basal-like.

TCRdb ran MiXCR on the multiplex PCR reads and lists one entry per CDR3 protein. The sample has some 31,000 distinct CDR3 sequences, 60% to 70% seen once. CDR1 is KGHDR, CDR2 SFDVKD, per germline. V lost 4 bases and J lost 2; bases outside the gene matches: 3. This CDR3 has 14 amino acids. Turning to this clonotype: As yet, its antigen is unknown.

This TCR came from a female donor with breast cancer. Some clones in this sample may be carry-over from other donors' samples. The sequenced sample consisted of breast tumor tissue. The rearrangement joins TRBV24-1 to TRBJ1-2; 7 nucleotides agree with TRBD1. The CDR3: CATSETGSNYGYTF. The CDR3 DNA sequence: TGTGCCACCAGTGAGACAGGGAGCAACTATGGCTACACCTTC.